Below, 4 T cell receptor beta chains from the same sample are listed, as sequenced in a study of blood T cell repertoires in COVID-19. Libraries were prepared by immunoSEQ multiplex PCR; TCRdb keeps only in-frame clonotypes and omits some of them. The repertoire holds about 52,000 clones, with around nine tenths as singletons. The sample was peripheral blood. Every receptor here comes from an elderly man with active or convalescent COVID-19.

This chain links TRBV4-1 with TRBJ2-2; the D gene is possibly TRBD2 (6 bases). There are 15 residues in the CDR3. Trimming stripped 0 bases from V and 6 bases from J, with 11 bases between. Germline CDR1 MGHRA, CDR2 YSYEKL. This CDR3 reads CASSQDPGEAGELFF. The CDR3 DNA follows: TGCGCCAGCAGCCAAGATCCGGGGGAGGCCGGGGAGCTGTTTTTT.

The chain carries TRBV3-1 (or the pseudogene TRBV3-2) and TRBJ2-1, with TRBD1 matching 7 bases. After removal of 0 bases from V and 0 bases from J, the junction contained 8 bases not matched to a gene. CDR1 is LGHDT and CDR2 is YNNKEL in the germline V gene (reference sequence). The CDR3 sequence is 18 residues long. The CDR3: CASSQDLIGDSSYNEQFF. Here the CDR3 DNA reads TGTGCCAGCAGCCAAGATCTAATCGGGGACAGCTCCTACAATGAGCAGTTCTTC.

The table lists this clone with a count of one. The V gene is TRBV2, the J gene TRBJ1-1; possibly TRBD1 for D (5 bases). V shed 3 bases and J shed 4 bases, with 9 bases lying between them. The CDR3 is made up of 13 amino acids. Germline V gives CDR1 SNHLY, CDR2 FYNNEI. The DNA for the CDR3 is TGTGCCAGCAGTGATCGGGGGAGCACTGAAGCTTTCTTT. Protein sequence: CASSDRGSTEAFF.

V usage is TRBV4-3 and J usage is TRBJ1-3; D might be TRBD1 (6 bases). Germline assignment: CDR1 LGHNA and CDR2 YSLEER. The CDR3 is made up of 16 amino acids. Trimming cost V 1 base and J 3 bases, with 13 bases left between them. The CDR3 reads CASSQVEGRGGNTIYF. CDR3 sequence (DNA): TGCGCCAGCAGCCAAGTTGAGGGCAGGGGTGGAAACACCATATATTTT.